The entry that follows covers one TCR beta chain sequence. Its antigen is undetermined. This sample was taken from a study of blood T cells in healthy people across ages. Regarding the study as a whole: Higher diversity, along with more naive CD4+ cells, distinguished long-lived donors from aged donors.

In germline, CDR1 is SGDLS, CDR2 YYNGEE. This CDR3 is built from 17 residues. Trimming removed 3 bases from V and 8 bases from J, with 25 bases in between. Through a sample-barcoded 5' primer and a J-beta primer mix, a second PCR was run for roughly 7 to 12 cycles. A template-switch adaptor that had 12 random nucleotides put a tag on each cDNA molecule. Samples each returned at least 2.5 million CDR3-containing paired-end reads. Each CDR3 protein is one row after TCRdb ran MiXCR on the 5' RACE reads. The table shows about 1,400,000 distinct CDR3 sequences, with around 42% occurring only once. The chain recombines TRBV9 with TRBJ2-3; tentatively, D is TRBD1 or TRBD2 (7 bases each). This sequence originates from a woman aged 18-29 years in good health. The sample consisted of blood. The CDR3 protein is CASSGAPGGGQEGTQYF. The CDR3, as DNA: TGTGCCAGCAGCGGAGCCCCAGGGGGGGGCCAGGAAGGTACGCAGTATTTT.